This T cell receptor (beta chain) stems from a study of T-cell memory formation after mild COVID-19. This clonotype was counted a single time. A single record per CDR3 protein comes from TCRdb applying MiXCR to the 5' RACE reads. Of around 310,000 distinct CDR3 sequences listed, roughly 19% were seen once; the top ten hold roughly 21%. The CDR3 has 16 amino acids. V lost 5 bases to trimming and J lost 4 bases; unmatched junction nucleotides: 9. Germline-derived CDR1 and CDR2 are MNHEY and SMNVEV (reference sequence). V and J are TRBV27 and TRBJ1-2; 11 bases fit TRBD1. This clonotype was sampled from a man between 18 and 35 years old who had mild COVID-19 (a few samples of this study predate the infection). Cell type and time point are not known. Sequencing used PBMCs or a T cell subset sorted from them (not recorded which). CDR3 DNA sequence: TGTGCCAGCAGTGAGTCCGGACAGGGGGCCTTCTATGGCTACACCTTC. This translates into CASSESGQGAFYGYTF.